A single sample is the source of the 11 T cell receptor beta chains below, sequenced in a study of blood T cell repertoires in COVID-19. The protocol was immunoSEQ multiplex PCR, while the TCRdb copy is restricted to in-frame clones and leaves out a portion. The top ten clones hold 4% of a sample with roughly 250,000 clones, around 85% of them seen once. The sample consisted of peripheral blood. These receptors were taken from a woman aged 40 to 49 with active or convalescent COVID-19.

The genes are TRBV5-1 and TRBJ2-1; the match to TRBD2 covers 9 bases. The CDR3 has 15 residues. After removal of 1 base from V and 8 bases from J, the junction contained 7 bases not matched to a gene. Germline CDR1 is SGHRS and CDR2 is YFSETQ. DNA for the CDR3: TGCGCCAGCAGCTTGTCGCGGGGGGGCCACGATGAGCAGTTCTTC. It yields the protein CASSLSRGGHDEQFF. Full variable domain (outside the CDR3, taken from reference TRBV5-1 and TRBJ2-1): KAGVTQTPRYLIKTRGQQVTLSCSPISGHRSVSWYQQTPGQGLQFLFEYFSETQRNKGNFPGRFSGRQFSNSRSEMNVSTLELGDSALYLCASSLSRGGHDEQFFGPGTRLTVL.

The V and J genes are TRBV3-1 (or the pseudogene TRBV3-2) and TRBJ2-5; 14 nucleotides line up with TRBD2. The CDR3 covers 16 residues. Losses at the gene ends were 4 bases for V and 5 bases for J; bases not matched to a gene: 6. Germline assignment: CDR1 LGHDT and CDR2 YNNKEL (reference sequence). The CDR3 reads CASSPTRLAGGETQYF. The CDR3 coding sequence is TGTGCCAGCAGCCCAACAAGACTAGCGGGGGGGGAGACCCAGTACTTC.

The table lists this clone with a count of one. The chain uses TRBV4-1 and TRBJ2-5; a weak D match, TRBD1 (6 bases). V was pared by 3 bases and J by 5 bases, with 19 bases between. Per germline, CDR1 MGHRA and CDR2 YSYEKL. The CDR3 sequence is 16 residues long. Here the CDR3 reads CASSHNRDTLGETQYF. CDR3 sequence (DNA): TGCGCCAGCAGCCACAACCGGGACACCCTGGGGGAGACCCAGTACTTC.

This clone occurred once. The J gene is TRBJ2-3, the V gene TRBV5-1; 13 nucleotides align to TRBD2. The CDR3 has 19 residues. The V segment lost 4 bases and the J segment 1 base; nucleotides outside the gene matches: 12. The germline gives CDR1 SGHRS, CDR2 YFSETQ. The CDR3 protein is CASSVTGTSGIGGTDTQYF. The CDR3 region has the DNA TGCGCCAGCAGCGTAACCGGGACTAGCGGGATTGGGGGCACAGATACGCAGTATTTT.

V usage is TRBV6-5 and J usage is TRBJ1-4, with D tentatively TRBD1 (6 bases). V lost 7 bases and J lost 3, with 15 bases in between. The CDR3 runs 15 residues. CDR1 and CDR2 from the germline V gene are MNHEY and SVGAGI. The CDR3: CASTETGLANEKLFF. As DNA, the CDR3 is TGTGCCAGCACCGAAACAGGGTTGGCTAATGAAAAACTGTTTTTT.

The V gene is TRBV5-6, the J gene TRBJ1-3; D may be TRBD1 (6 bases). Germline CDR1 and CDR2: SGHDT and YYEEEE. V dropped 1 base and J dropped 4 bases, with 12 bases sitting between them. The CDR3 sequence is 15 residues long. The CDR3 reads CASSLPPGEGNTIYF. CDR3 DNA: TGTGCCAGCAGCTTGCCCCCAGGGGAAGGAAACACCATATATTTT.

This clone was seen a few times. This chain uses TRBV28 with TRBJ1-2; D remains ambiguous. The CDR3 totals 15 residues. V lost 4 bases and J 3 bases, leaving 15 bases between the germline ends. The germline V gene has CDR1 MDHEN and CDR2 SYDVKM. The CDR3 DNA sequence: TGTGCCAGCAGTTCCTGGGCTTTAACGGACTATGGCTACACCTTC. Residues: CASSSWALTDYGYTF.

The chain employs TRBV29-1 and TRBJ1-3; D is undetermined. Germline V gene lookup returns CDR1 SQVTM and CDR2 ANQGSEA. Deletions cut 4 bases from V and 1 base from J, with 8 bases between. The CDR3 runs 13 residues. The CDR3 coding sequence is TGCAGCGTTGTACGGACTTCTGGAAACACCATATATTTT. This sequence encodes CSVVRTSGNTIYF.

The chain recombines TRBV9 with TRBJ1-1; 12 nucleotides match TRBD1. This CDR3 region has 16 residues. CDR1 is SGDLS and CDR2 is YYNGEE in the germline V gene. With V trimmed by 4 bases and J by 2 bases, 6 bases remained unmatched. The CDR3 DNA reads TGTGCCAGCAGCATCCAGGGGACAGGGGGCAACACTGAAGCTTTCTTT. Amino acids: CASSIQGTGGNTEAFF. The full variable domain, rest sourced from reference TRBV9 and TRBJ1-1, is DSGVTQTPKHLITATGQRVTLRCSPRSGDLSVYWYQQSLDQGLQFLIQYYNGEERAKGNILERFSAQQFPDLHSELNLSSLELGDSALYFCASSIQGTGGNTEAFFGQGTRLTVV.

The chain uses TRBV30 and TRBJ1-5; D perhaps matches TRBD1 (5 bases). Germline CDR1 GTSNPN, CDR2 SVGIG (reference sequence). V lost 8 bases and J 2 bases, leaving 10 bases between the germline ends. This CDR3 contains 12 residues. CDR3 sequence: CAGRVGNQPQHF. CDR3 DNA: TGTGCCGGCAGGGTTGGCAATCAGCCCCAGCATTTT.

The chain is built from TRBV7-2 and TRBJ1-4, with D perhaps matching TRBD1 (5 bases). The CDR3 has 14 residues. Germline CDR1 and CDR2: SGHTA and FQGNSA. Trimming stripped 1 base from V and 8 bases from J, with 11 bases between. The CDR3 reads CASSLVGRGEKLFF. Here the CDR3 DNA reads TGTGCCAGCAGCTTAGTCGGTAGGGGAGAAAAACTGTTTTTT.